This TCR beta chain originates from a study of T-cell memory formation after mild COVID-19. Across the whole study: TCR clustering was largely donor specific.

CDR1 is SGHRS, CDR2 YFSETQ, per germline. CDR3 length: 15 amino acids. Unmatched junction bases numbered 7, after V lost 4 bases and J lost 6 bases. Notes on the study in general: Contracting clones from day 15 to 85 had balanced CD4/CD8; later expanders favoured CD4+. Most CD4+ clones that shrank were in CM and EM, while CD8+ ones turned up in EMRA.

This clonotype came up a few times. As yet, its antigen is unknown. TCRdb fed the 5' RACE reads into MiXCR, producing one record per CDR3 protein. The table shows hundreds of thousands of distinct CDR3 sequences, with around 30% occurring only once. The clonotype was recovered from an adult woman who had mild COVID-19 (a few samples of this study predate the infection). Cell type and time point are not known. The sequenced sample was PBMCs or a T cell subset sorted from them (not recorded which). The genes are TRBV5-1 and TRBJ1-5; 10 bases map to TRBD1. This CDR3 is CASSMGQGLGQPQHF. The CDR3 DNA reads TGCGCCAGCAGCATGGGACAGGGGTTGGGTCAGCCCCAGCATTTT.